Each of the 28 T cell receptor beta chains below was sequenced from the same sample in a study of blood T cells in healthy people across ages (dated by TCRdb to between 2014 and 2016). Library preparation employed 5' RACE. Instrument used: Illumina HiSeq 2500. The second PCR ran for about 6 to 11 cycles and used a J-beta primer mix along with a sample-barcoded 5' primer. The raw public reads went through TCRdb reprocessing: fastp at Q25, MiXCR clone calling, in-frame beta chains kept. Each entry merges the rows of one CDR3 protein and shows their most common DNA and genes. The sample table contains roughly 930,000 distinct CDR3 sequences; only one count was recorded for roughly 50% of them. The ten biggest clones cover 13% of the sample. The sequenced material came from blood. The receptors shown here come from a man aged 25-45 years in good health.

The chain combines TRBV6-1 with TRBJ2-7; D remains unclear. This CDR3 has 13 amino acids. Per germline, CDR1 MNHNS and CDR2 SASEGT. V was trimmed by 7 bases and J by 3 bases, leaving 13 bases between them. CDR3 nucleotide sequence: TGTGCCAGCAAGAATTTCGTGGGCTACGAGCAGTACTTC. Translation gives CASKNFVGYEQYF.

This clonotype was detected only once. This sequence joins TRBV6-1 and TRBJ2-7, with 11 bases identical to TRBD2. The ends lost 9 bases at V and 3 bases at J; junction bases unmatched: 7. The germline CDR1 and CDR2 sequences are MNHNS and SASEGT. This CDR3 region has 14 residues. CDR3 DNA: TGTGCCAGTAAACTAGCGGGGGCTTTCTACGAGCAGTACTTC. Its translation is CASKLAGAFYEQYF.

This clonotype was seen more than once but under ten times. Here the CDR3 DNA reads TGTGCCAGCAGTTTGTCCCGAGGGGGCCGCTCCTACAATGAGCAGTTCTTC. It specifies CASSLSRGGRSYNEQFF. The rearrangement joins TRBV28 to TRBJ2-1, with TRBD1 identical over 7 bases. From germline, CDR1 is MDHEN and CDR2 SYDVKM. The CDR3 covers 17 residues. J was trimmed by 0 bases and V by 3 bases; bases with no gene match: 8. The full variable domain, its missing parts supplied by reference TRBV28 and TRBJ2-1, is DVKVTQSSRYLVKRTGEKVFLECVQDMDHENMFWYRQDPGLGLRLIYFSYDVKMKEKGDIPEGYSVSREKKERFSLILESASTNQTSMYLCASSLSRGGRSYNEQFFGPGTRLTVL.

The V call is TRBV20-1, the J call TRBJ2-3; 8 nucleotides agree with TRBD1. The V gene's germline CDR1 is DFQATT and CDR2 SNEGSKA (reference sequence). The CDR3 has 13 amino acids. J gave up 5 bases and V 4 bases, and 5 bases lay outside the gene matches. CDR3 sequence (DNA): TGCAGTGCTAAGGGGACAGGCCAAGATACGCAGTATTTT. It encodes CSAKGTGQDTQYF.

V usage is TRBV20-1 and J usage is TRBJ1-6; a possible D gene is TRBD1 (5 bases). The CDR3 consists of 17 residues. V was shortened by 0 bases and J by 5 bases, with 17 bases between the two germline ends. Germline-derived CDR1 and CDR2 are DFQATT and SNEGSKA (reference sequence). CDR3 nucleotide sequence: TGCAGTGCTAGAGATCGATCAGGGAATGCCCATAATTCACCCCTCCACTTT. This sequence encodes CSARDRSGNAHNSPLHF.

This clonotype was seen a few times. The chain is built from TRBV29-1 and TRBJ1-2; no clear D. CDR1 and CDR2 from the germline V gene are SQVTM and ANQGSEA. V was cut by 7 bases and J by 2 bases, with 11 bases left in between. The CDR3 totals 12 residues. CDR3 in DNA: TGCAGCGCCTTAGGGAGCAACTATGGCTACACCTTC. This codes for CSALGSNYGYTF.

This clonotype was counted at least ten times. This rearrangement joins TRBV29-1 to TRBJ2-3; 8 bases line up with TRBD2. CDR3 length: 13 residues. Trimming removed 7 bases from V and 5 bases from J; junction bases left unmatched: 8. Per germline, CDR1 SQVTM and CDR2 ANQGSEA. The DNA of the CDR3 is TGCAGCGGAGACGGGGGGGCGAAAGATACGCAGTATTTT. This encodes CSGDGGAKDTQYF.

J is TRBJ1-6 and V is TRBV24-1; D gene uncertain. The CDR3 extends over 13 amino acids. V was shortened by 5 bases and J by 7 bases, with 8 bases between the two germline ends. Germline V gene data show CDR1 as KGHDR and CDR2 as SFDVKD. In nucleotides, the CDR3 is TGTGCCACCAGTGGAGGGAACAATTCACCCCTCCACTTT. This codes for CATSGGNNSPLHF.

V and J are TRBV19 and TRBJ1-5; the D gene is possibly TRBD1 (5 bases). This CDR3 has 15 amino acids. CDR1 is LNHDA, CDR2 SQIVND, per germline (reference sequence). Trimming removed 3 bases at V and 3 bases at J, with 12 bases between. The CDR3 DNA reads TGTGCCAGTAGTATCCCAGGGAGGGTCAATCAGCCCCAGCATTTT. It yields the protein CASSIPGRVNQPQHF.

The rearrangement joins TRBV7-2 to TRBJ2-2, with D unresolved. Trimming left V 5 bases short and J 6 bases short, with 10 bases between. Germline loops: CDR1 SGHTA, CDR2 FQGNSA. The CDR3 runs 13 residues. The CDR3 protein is CASSDRIPGELFF. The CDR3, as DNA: TGTGCCAGCAGCGACCGAATCCCCGGGGAGCTGTTTTTT. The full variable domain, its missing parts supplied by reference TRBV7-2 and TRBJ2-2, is GAGVSQSPSNKVTEKGKDVELRCDPISGHTALYWYRQSLGQGLEFLIYFQGNSAPDKSGLPSDRFSAERTGGSVSTLTIQRTQQEDSAVYLCASSDRIPGELFFGEGSRLTVL.

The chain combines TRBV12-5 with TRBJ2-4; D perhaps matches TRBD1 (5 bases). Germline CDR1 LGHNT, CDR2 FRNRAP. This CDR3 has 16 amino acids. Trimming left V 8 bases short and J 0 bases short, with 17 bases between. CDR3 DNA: TGTGCTAGTAGCCCCCGCGACAGAATAGCCAAAAACATTCAGTACTTC. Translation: CASSPRDRIAKNIQYF.

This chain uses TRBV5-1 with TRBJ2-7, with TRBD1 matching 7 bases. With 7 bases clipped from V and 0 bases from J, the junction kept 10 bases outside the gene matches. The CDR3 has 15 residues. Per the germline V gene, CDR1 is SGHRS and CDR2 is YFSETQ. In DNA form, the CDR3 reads TGCGCCAGCGGGAAAAGGGGGCTAGGCTCCTACGAGCAGTACTTC. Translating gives CASGKRGLGSYEQYF. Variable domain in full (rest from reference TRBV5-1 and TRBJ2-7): KAGVTQTPRYLIKTRGQQVTLSCSPISGHRSVSWYQQTPGQGLQFLFEYFSETQRNKGNFPGRFSGRQFSNSRSEMNVSTLELGDSALYLCASGKRGLGSYEQYFGPGTRLTVT.

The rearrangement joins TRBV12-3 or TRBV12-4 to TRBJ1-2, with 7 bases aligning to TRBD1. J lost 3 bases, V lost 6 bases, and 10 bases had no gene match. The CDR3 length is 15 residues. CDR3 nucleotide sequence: TGTGCCAGCAGCACAGGAGGAGGGGGCCACTATGGCTACACCTTC. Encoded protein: CASSTGGGGHYGYTF.

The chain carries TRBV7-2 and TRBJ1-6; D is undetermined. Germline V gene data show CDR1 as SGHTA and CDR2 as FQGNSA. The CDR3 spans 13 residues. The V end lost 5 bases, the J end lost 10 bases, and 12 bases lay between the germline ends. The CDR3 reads CASSLDFRSPLHF. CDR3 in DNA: TGTGCCAGCAGCCTGGATTTTAGATCACCCCTCCACTTT.

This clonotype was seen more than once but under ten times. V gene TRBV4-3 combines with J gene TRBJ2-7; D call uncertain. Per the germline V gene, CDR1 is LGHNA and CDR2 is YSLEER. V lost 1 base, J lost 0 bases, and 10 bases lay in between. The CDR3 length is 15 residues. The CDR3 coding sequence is TGCGCCAGCAGCCAAGCTTTAGGTACCTCCTACGAGCAGTACTTC. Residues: CASSQALGTSYEQYF.

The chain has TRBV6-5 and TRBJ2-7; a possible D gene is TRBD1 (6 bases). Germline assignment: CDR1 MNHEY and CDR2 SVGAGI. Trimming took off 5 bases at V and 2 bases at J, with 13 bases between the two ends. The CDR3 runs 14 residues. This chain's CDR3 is CASSNRVAAYEQYF. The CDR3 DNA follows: TGTGCCAGCAGTAACAGGGTTGCAGCCTACGAGCAGTACTTC.

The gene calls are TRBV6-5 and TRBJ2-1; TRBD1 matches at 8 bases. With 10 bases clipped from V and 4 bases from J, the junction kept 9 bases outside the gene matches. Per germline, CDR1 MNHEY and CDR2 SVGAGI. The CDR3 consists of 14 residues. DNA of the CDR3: TGTGCCACCCGACAGGGGATGAAGTACAATGAGCAGTTCTTC. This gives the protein CATRQGMKYNEQFF.

CDR3: CASLSAGGPNYGYTF. DNA for the CDR3: TGTGCCAGCCTTTCCGCAGGGGGCCCTAACTATGGCTACACCTTC. The gene calls are TRBV6-1 and TRBJ1-2, with TRBD1 matching over 8 bases. This CDR3 is 15 amino acids long. Germline-derived CDR1 and CDR2 are MNHNS and SASEGT. The V and J ends lost 8 bases and 0 bases, in that order; junction bases with no gene match: 8.

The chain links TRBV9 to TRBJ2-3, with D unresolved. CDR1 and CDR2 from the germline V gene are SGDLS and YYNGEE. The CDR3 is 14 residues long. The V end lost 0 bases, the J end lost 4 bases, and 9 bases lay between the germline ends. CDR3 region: CASSVENNPDTQYF. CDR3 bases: TGTGCCAGCAGCGTAGAAAACAACCCAGATACGCAGTATTTT.

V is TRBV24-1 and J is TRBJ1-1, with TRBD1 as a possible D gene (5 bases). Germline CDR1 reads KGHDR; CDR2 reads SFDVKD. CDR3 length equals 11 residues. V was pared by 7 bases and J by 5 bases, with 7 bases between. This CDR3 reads CATRGATEAFF. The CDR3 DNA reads TGTGCCACCAGAGGGGCGACTGAAGCTTTCTTT.

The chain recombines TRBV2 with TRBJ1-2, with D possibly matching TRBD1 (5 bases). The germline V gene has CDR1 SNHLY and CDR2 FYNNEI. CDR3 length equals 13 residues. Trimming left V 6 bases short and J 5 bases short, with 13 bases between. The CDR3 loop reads CASSSGEVYGYTF. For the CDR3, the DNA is TGTGCCAGCAGCTCGGGGGAGGTATATGGCTACACCTTC.

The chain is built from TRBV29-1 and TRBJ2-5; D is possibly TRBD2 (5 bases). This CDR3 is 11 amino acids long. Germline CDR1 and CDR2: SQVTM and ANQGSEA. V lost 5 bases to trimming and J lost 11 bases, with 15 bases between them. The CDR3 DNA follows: TGCAGCGTTTTGGACGGGGAAGAGCAGTACTTC. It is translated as CSVLDGEEQYF.

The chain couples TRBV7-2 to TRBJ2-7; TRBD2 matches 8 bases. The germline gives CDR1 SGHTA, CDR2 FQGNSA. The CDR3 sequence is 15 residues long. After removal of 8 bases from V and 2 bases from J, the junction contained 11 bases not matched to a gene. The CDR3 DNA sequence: TGTGCCAGCGGGCAGGCGGCAGCGGGAGCCTACGAGCAGTACTTC. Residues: CASGQAAAGAYEQYF. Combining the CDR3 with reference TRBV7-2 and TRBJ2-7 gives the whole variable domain GAGVSQSPSNKVTEKGKDVELRCDPISGHTALYWYRQSLGQGLEFLIYFQGNSAPDKSGLPSDRFSAERTGGSVSTLTIQRTQQEDSAVYLCASGQAAAGAYEQYFGPGTRLTVT.

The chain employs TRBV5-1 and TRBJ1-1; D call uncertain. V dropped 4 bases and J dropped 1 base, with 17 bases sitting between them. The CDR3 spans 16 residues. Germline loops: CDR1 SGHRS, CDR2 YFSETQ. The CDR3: CASSPLIGSGNTEAFF. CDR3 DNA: TGCGCCAGCAGCCCTCTGATAGGCTCGGGGAACACTGAAGCTTTCTTT.

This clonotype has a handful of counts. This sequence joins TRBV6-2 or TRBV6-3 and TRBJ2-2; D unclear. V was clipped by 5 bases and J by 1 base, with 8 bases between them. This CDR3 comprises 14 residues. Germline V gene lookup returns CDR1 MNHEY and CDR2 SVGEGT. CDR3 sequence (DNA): TGTGCCAGCAGTGCCCCGCTGAACACCGGGGAGCTGTTTTTT. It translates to CASSAPLNTGELFF.

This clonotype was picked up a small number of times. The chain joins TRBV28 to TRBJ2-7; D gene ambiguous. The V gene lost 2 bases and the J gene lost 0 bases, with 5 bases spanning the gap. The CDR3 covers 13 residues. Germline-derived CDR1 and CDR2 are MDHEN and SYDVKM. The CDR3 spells CASSLNLSYEQYF. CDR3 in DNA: TGTGCCAGCAGTTTAAACCTCTCCTACGAGCAGTACTTC.

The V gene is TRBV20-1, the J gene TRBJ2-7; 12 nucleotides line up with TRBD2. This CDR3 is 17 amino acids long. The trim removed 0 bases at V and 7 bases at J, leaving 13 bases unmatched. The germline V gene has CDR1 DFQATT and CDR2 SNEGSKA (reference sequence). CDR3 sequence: CSARDLTSGGPYNEQYF. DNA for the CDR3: TGCAGTGCTAGAGATTTAACTAGCGGGGGGCCCTACAATGAGCAGTACTTC.

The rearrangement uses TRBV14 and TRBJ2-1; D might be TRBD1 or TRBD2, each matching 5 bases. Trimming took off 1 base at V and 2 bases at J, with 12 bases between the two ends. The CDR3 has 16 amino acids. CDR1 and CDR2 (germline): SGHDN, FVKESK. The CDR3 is CASSQAGWDPYNEQFF. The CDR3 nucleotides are TGTGCCAGCAGCCAAGCGGGTTGGGACCCCTACAATGAGCAGTTCTTC.